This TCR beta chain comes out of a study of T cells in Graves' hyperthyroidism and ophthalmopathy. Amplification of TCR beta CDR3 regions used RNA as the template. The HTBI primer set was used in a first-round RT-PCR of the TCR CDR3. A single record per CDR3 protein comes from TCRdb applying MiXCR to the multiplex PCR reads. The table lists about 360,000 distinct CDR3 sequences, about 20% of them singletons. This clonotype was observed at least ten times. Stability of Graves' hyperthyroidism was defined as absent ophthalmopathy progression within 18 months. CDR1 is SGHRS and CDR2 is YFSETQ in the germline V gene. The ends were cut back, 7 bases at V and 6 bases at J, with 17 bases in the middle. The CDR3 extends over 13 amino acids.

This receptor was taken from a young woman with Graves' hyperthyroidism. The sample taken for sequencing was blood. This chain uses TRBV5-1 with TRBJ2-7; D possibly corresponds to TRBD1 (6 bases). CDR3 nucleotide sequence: TGCGCCAGCGGAAGGGCAGGGGATCTCGAGCAGTACTTC. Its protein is CASGRAGDLEQYF.